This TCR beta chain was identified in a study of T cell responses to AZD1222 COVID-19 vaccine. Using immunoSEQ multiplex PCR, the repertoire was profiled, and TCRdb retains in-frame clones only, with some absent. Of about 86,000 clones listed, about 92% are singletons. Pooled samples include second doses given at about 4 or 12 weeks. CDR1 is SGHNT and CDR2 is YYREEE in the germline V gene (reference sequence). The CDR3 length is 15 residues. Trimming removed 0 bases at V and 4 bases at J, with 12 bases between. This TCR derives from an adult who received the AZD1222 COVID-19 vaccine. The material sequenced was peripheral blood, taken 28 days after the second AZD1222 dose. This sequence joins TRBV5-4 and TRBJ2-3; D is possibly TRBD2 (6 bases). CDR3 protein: CASSLVLGGADTQYF. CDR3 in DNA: TGTGCCAGCAGCTTGGTCCTTGGAGGGGCAGATACGCAGTATTTT.